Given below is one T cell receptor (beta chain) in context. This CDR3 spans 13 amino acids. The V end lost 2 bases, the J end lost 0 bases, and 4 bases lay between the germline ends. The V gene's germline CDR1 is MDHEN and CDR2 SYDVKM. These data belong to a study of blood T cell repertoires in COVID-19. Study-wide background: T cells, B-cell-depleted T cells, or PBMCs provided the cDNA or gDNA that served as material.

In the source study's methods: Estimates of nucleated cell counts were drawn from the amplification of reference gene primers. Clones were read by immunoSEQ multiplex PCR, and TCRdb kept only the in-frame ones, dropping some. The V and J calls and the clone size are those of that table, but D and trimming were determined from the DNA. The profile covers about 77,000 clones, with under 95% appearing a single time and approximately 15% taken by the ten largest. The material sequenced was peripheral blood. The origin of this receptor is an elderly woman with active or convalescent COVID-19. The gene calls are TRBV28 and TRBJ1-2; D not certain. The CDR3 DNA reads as TGTGCCAGCAGTTTACTTGCTAACTATGGCTACACCTTC. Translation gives CASSLLANYGYTF.